What follows are 19 T cell receptor beta chains derived from one specimen sequenced in a study of beta chain features in type 1 diabetes. General observations from the study: Shorter TCRB CDR3s, moderately but significantly so, were found in Type 1 diabetes patients in all four CD4+ subsets.

The authors reverse transcribed all of the isolated RNA, so sequencing captured expressed TCRB transcripts. Using immunoSEQ multiplex PCR, the repertoire was profiled, and TCRdb retains in-frame clones only, with some absent. The table has 200,000 to 300,000 clones, 11% seen once. These receptors' antigens are unknown. The sequencing sample was made of naive CD4+ T cells from blood. These receptors all come from a man under 40 with type 1 diabetes.

There are a few counts of this clone. The chain couples TRBV5-1 to TRBJ1-2; D is unclear. Germline V gene data show CDR1 as SGHRS and CDR2 as YFSETQ. V lost 0 bases, J lost 4 bases, and 13 bases lay in between. The CDR3 loop spans 15 amino acids. For the CDR3, the DNA is TGCGCCAGCAGCTTGGACAGACCTTCCCTCTATGGCTACACCTTC. Amino acid sequence: CASSLDRPSLYGYTF.

The chain combines TRBV5-1 with TRBJ2-5, with a tentative D call TRBD1 (6 bases). Germline CDR1 is SGHRS and CDR2 is YFSETQ. This CDR3 region has 12 residues. Trimming cost V 9 bases and J 2 bases, with 11 bases left between them. The CDR3 region is CATRDIQETQYF. The CDR3 region has the DNA TGCGCCACCCGGGACATACAAGAGACCCAGTACTTC.

The V call is TRBV19, the J call TRBJ2-1; D is possibly TRBD2 (5 bases). CDR1 is LNHDA and CDR2 is SQIVND in the germline V gene (reference sequence). The CDR3 spans 13 residues. Trimming removed 10 bases from V and 8 bases from J, with 18 bases in between. The CDR3 nucleotides are TGTGCCACCAGAGTACGGGAACTCGATGAGCAGTTCTTC. As protein: CATRVRELDEQFF.

This clone was observed a handful of times. The rearrangement links TRBV7-9 to TRBJ1-5; D unresolved. This CDR3 has 15 residues. Germline CDR1 is SEHNR and CDR2 is FQNEAQ (reference sequence). Trimming took 1 base from V and 3 from J, leaving 10 bases between them. The CDR3 region is CASSLGWQDNQPQHF. In DNA form, the CDR3 reads TGTGCCAGCAGCTTAGGTTGGCAGGACAATCAGCCCCAGCATTTT.

This sequence joins TRBV5-1 and TRBJ2-3; 8 nucleotides line up with TRBD2. This CDR3 spans 15 amino acids. V dropped 7 bases and J dropped 1; count of bases not matched to a gene: 8. In germline, CDR1 is SGHRS, CDR2 YFSETQ. CDR3 protein: CASRYSGEGTDTQYF. The CDR3 bases are TGCGCCAGCCGTTATAGCGGGGAAGGCACAGATACGCAGTATTTT.

This clone showed up just a few times. The CDR3 sequence is CASSYGGQQETQYF. CDR3 nucleotides: TGTGCCAGCAGTTACGGAGGGCAGCAAGAGACCCAGTACTTC. The V call is TRBV6-5, the J call TRBJ2-5; weak D call: TRBD2 (6 bases). CDR3 size: 14 residues. Per germline, CDR1 MNHEY and CDR2 SVGAGI. Trimming removed 2 bases at V and 2 bases at J, with 9 bases between.

This clone has just a few counts. The rearrangement uses TRBV7-9 and TRBJ2-7; D gene unclear. CDR3 length equals 12 residues. The V end was cut by 2 bases, the J end by 6 bases, with 8 bases between. The germline CDR1 and CDR2 sequences are SEHNR and FQNEAQ (reference sequence). The CDR3, as DNA: TGTGCCAGCAGCTTAACTGGTAGCGAGCAGTACTTC. It translates to CASSLTGSEQYF.

This clone has only a few counts. This chain links TRBV7-2 with TRBJ2-3, with TRBD1 identical over 9 bases. Looked up from germline, CDR1 is SGHTA and CDR2 is FQGNSA. The CDR3 sequence is 15 residues long. The ends lost 3 bases at V and 4 bases at J; junction bases unmatched: 5. CDR3 DNA sequence: TGTGCCAGCAGCTTTCCGACAGGGGGTGCAGATACGCAGTATTTT. Translated, it gives CASSFPTGGADTQYF.

V is TRBV5-6 and J is TRBJ2-1, with D possibly being TRBD1 (5 bases). Germline V gene lookup returns CDR1 SGHDT and CDR2 YYEEEE. V lost 0 bases, J lost 2 bases, and 9 bases lay in between. The CDR3 has 15 amino acids. The CDR3 loop reads CASSLAGNPYNEQFF. CDR3 in DNA: TGTGCCAGCAGCTTGGCAGGGAATCCCTACAATGAGCAGTTCTTC.

This clone was detected a few times. The J gene is TRBJ1-4, the V gene TRBV9, with D tentatively TRBD1 (5 bases). Germline loops: CDR1 SGDLS, CDR2 YYNGEE. V lost 4 bases and J 7 bases, leaving 14 bases between the germline ends. The CDR3 has 14 amino acids. The CDR3 nucleotides read TGTGCCAGCAGCACGAGGGGAGGTGGTGAAAAACTGTTTTTT. It specifies CASSTRGGGEKLFF.

The chain carries TRBV7-2 and TRBJ2-1; weak D call: TRBD1 (5 bases). The CDR3 is made up of 14 amino acids. V was shortened by 2 bases and J by 5 bases, with 10 bases between the two germline ends. The germline gives CDR1 SGHTA, CDR2 FQGNSA. The DNA of the CDR3 is TGTGCCAGCAGCTTACAGGGTAGGCACAATGAGCAGTTCTTC. Translating it yields CASSLQGRHNEQFF.

This clone was observed a few times. The chain carries TRBV5-4 and TRBJ2-5, with 8 bases lining up with TRBD2. Germline V gives CDR1 SGHNT, CDR2 YYREEE (reference sequence). The CDR3 loop spans 15 amino acids. J was trimmed by 2 bases and V by 4 bases; bases with no gene match: 7. CDR3: CASSTLAGRQETQYF. In DNA, the CDR3 is TGTGCCAGCAGCACCTTAGCGGGACGTCAAGAGACCCAGTACTTC.

This chain connects TRBV9 to TRBJ2-7; D call uncertain. CDR1 is SGDLS and CDR2 is YYNGEE in the germline V gene. CDR3 length equals 14 residues. The ends were cut back, 0 bases at V and 3 bases at J, with 10 bases in the middle. The CDR3: CASSVGGSDYEQYF. CDR3 DNA: TGTGCCAGCAGCGTAGGTGGCAGCGACTACGAGCAGTACTTC.

This clone was seen a few times. The chain is built from TRBV7-2 and TRBJ2-7, with D perhaps TRBD1 (5 bases). This CDR3 region has 14 residues. V lost 5 bases to trimming and J lost 5 bases, with 16 bases between them. From germline, CDR1 is SGHTA and CDR2 FQGNSA. CDR3 loop: CASSLGKGIDEQYF. The CDR3 DNA reads as TGTGCCAGCAGCCTGGGGAAGGGGATCGACGAGCAGTACTTC.

The chain recombines TRBV6-5 with TRBJ2-7; TRBD2 aligns across 8 bases. The CDR3 runs 15 residues. The germline V gene has CDR1 MNHEY and CDR2 SVGAGI. V lost 5 bases, J lost 3 bases, and 9 bases stayed unmatched. The CDR3 is CASSPSGGKDYEQYF. Here the CDR3 DNA reads TGTGCCAGCAGTCCCTCGGGGGGGAAGGACTACGAGCAGTACTTC.

The chain links TRBV28 to TRBJ2-6; D is unresolved. This CDR3 has 14 amino acids. Germline V gene lookup returns CDR1 MDHEN and CDR2 SYDVKM. V gave up 4 bases and J gave up 4 bases, with 8 bases separating them. The CDR3 DNA sequence: TGTGCCAGCAGTTCCACGAGGGGGGCCAACGTCCTGACTTTC. It is translated as CASSSTRGANVLTF. The full variable domain, completed using reference TRBV28 and TRBJ2-6, is DVKVTQSSRYLVKRTGEKVFLECVQDMDHENMFWYRQDPGLGLRLIYFSYDVKMKEKGDIPEGYSVSREKKERFSLILESASTNQTSMYLCASSSTRGANVLTFGAGSRLTVL.

The chain carries TRBV7-2 and TRBJ1-6; TRBD1 aligns across 11 bases. The V segment lost 6 bases and the J segment 7 bases; nucleotides outside the gene matches: 5. CDR1 SGHTA and CDR2 FQGNSA come from the germline V gene. CDR3 length: 15 residues. In nucleotides, the CDR3 is TGTGCCAGCAGACGGGACAGGGGGTACAATTCACCCCTCCACTTT. It yields the protein CASRRDRGYNSPLHF.

CDR3 in amino acids: CASSQGYESGLGNSPLHF. CDR3 in DNA: TGTGCCAGCAGCCAAGGGTATGAGTCAGGGCTTGGGAATTCACCCCTCCACTTT. This chain uses TRBV4-2 with TRBJ1-6, with D possibly matching TRBD1 (5 bases). CDR3 length equals 18 residues. The germline gives CDR1 LGHNA, CDR2 YNFKEQ. V lost 1 base and J 7 bases, leaving 20 bases between the germline ends.

The chain uses TRBV5-1 and TRBJ2-7; D perhaps matches TRBD2 (5 bases). CDR1 is SGHRS and CDR2 is YFSETQ in the germline V gene. This CDR3 has 14 residues. The V end was cut by 0 bases, the J end by 5 bases, with 12 bases between. The CDR3 is CASSLVGSGDEQYF. CDR3 nucleotides: TGCGCCAGCAGCTTGGTAGGGTCCGGGGACGAGCAGTACTTC.